This T cell receptor (beta chain) comes out of a study of T cell responses to AZD1222 COVID-19 vaccine. As for the study in general: The analysis combined second doses at about 4 or about 12 weeks.

Germline V gene sequence: CDR1 MNHEY, CDR2 SVGEGT. This CDR3 contains 14 residues. Trimming took 2 bases from V and 3 from J, leaving 8 bases between them. Sequencing used immunoSEQ multiplex PCR; TCRdb keeps in-frame clones, though not all of them. The data show 90,000 to 150,000 clones, with approximately 85% seen just once and 6.2% held by the top ten. As regards this clone: No antigen is known for it.

Whole-study findings and limits: CD4 TCRs covered the whole spike, strongest at regions 160-218 and 743-854.

The chain combines TRBV6-2 or TRBV6-3 with TRBJ1-5; no firm D call. Source: peripheral blood, taken on day 0 of AZD1222 vaccination. The sequence came from an adult in good health. The CDR3 DNA sequence: TGTGCCAGCAGTTACGTACAGCTCAATCAGCCCCAGCATTTT. Translation gives CASSYVQLNQPQHF.